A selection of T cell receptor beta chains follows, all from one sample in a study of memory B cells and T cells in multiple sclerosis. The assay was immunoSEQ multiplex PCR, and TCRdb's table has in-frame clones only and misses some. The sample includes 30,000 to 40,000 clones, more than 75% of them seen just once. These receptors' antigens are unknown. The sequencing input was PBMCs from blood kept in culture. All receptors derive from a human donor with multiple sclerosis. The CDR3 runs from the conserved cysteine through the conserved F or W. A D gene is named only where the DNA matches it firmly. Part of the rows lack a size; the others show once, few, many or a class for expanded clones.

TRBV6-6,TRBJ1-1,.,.,CASSYSAGEYLTEAFF,TGTGCCAGCAGTTACTCAGCAGGGGAGTATCTCACTGAAGCTTTCTTT
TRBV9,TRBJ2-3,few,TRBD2,CASSAVPGTSGGHTDTQYF,TGTGCCAGCAGCGCTGTACCCGGGACTAGCGGGGGCCACACAGATACGCAGTATTTT
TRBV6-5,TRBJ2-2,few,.,CASSYSIGRTGELFF,TGTGCCAGCAGTTATTCAATAGGGAGGACCGGGGAGCTGTTTTTT
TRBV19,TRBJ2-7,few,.,CASSLRDSSYEQYF,TGTGCCAGTAGTCTCCGGGACTCCTCCTACGAGCAGTACTTC
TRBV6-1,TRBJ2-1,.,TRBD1,CASSGNRGLNNEQFF,TGTGCCAGCAGTGGAAACAGGGGGCTAAACAATGAGCAGTTCTTC
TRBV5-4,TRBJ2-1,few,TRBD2,CASSSSGSYNEQFF,TGTGCCAGCAGCTCTAGCGGGAGCTACAATGAGCAGTTCTTC
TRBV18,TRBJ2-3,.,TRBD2,CASSPRGGSRTDTQYF,TGTGCCAGCTCACCACGGGGCGGGAGTAGGACAGATACGCAGTATTTT
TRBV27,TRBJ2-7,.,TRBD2,CASSFTSGYYEQYF,TGTGCCAGCAGTTTCACTAGCGGGTACTACGAGCAGTACTTC
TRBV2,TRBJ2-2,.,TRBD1,CASRTGQGSTGELFF,TGTGCCAGCAGGACGGGACAGGGTAGCACCGGGGAGCTGTTTTTT
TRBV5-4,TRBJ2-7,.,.,CASSWGTGFSYEQYF,TGTGCCAGCAGCTGGGGGACGGGTTTCTCCTACGAGCAGTACTTC
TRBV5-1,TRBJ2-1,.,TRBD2,CASSPQTSGRFNEQFF,TGCGCCAGCAGCCCCCAGACTAGCGGGAGGTTTAATGAGCAGTTCTTC
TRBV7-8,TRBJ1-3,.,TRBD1,CATGTGAKGAGNTIYF,TGTGCCACCGGGACAGGGGCTAAAGGCGCTGGAAACACCATATATTTT
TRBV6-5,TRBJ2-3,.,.,CASIPFSTDTQYF,TGTGCCAGCATCCCCTTTAGCACAGATACGCAGTATTTT
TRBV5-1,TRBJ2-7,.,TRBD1,CASSSSGTGVFEQYF,TGCGCCAGCAGCTCTTCCGGGACAGGGGTTTTCGAGCAGTACTTC
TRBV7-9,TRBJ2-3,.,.,CASSPIKRVGKGTDTQYF,TGTGCCAGCAGCCCGATAAAGCGGGTGGGTAAGGGCACAGATACGCAGTATTTT
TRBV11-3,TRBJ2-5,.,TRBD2,CASSPGSGGVQETQYF,TGTGCCAGCAGCCCGGGGTCGGGGGGGGTACAAGAGACCCAGTACTTC
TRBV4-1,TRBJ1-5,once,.,CASSQGSGRFDQPQHF,TGCGCCAGCAGCCAAGGGTCAGGGAGGTTTGATCAGCCCCAGCATTTT
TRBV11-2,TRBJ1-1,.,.,CASSFQTGLHTEAFF,TGTGCCAGCAGCTTTCAAACTGGGCTACACACTGAAGCTTTCTTT
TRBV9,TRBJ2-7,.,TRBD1,CASSVTGDGIYEQYF,TGTGCCAGCAGCGTTACAGGGGATGGGATCTACGAGCAGTACTTC
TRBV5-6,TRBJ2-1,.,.,CASSLDRKKYNEQFF,TGTGCCAGCAGCCTTGATAGGAAAAAGTACAATGAGCAGTTCTTC
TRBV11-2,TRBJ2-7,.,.,CASSLGTATSIHEQYF,TGTGCCAGCAGCTTAGGGACAGCGACATCTATCCACGAGCAGTACTTC
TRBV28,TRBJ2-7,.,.,CASRDLSYEQYF,TGTGCCAGCAGGGACCTCTCCTACGAGCAGTACTTC
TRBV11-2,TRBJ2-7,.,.,CASSLAANYEQYF,TGTGCCAGCAGCTTAGCGGCGAACTACGAGCAGTACTTC
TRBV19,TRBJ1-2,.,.,CASSMSRSSNYGYTF,TGTGCCAGTAGTATGAGTAGATCGTCAAACTATGGCTACACCTTC
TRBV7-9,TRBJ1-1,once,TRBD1,CASRPGQGLNTEAFF,TGTGCCAGCAGACCGGGACAGGGATTGAACACTGAAGCTTTCTTT
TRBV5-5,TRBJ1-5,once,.,CASSFSGTGNQPQHF,TGTGCCAGCAGCTTTTCGGGGACTGGCAATCAGCCCCAGCATTTT
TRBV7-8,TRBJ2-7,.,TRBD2,CASSLVSGLAYEQYF,TGTGCCAGCAGCTTAGTTTCGGGACTAGCGTACGAGCAGTACTTC
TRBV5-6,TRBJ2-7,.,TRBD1,CASSLGTGGGKQYF,TGTGCCAGCAGCTTGGGGACAGGGGGAGGTAAGCAGTACTTC
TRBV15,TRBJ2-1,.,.,CATSRAGPSFYNEQFF,TGTGCCACCAGCAGAGCCGGACCATCATTCTACAATGAGCAGTTCTTC
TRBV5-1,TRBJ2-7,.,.,CASSDTGKQYF,TGCGCCAGCAGCGACACAGGGAAGCAGTACTTC
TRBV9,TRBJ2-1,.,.,CASSVEGRGGNEQFF,TGTGCCAGCAGCGTAGAGGGCAGGGGGGGCAATGAGCAGTTCTTC
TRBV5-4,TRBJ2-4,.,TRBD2,CASSSPTSGRYKNIQYF,TGTGCCAGCAGCTCGCCCACTAGCGGGAGGTACAAAAACATTCAGTACTTC
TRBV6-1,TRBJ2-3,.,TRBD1,CASSGGQVLDTQYF,TGTGCCAGCAGTGGGGGACAGGTCCTCGATACGCAGTATTTT
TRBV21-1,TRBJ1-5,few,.,CASSKLGPVNQPQHF,TGTGCCAGCAGCAAACTAGGGCCAGTTAATCAGCCCCAGCATTTT
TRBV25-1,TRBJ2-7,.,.,CASSATYEQYF,TGTGCCAGCAGTGCAACCTACGAGCAGTACTTC
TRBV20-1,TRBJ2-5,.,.,CSAGVETQYF,TGCAGTGCAGGGGTCGAGACCCAGTACTTC
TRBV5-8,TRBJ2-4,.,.,CASSLGVQLLAKNIQYF,TGTGCCAGCAGCTTGGGAGTCCAGCTTCTAGCCAAAAACATTCAGTACTTC
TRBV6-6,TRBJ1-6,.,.,CASSYTWDSYNSPLHF,TGTGCCAGCAGTTACACATGGGACTCTTATAATTCACCCCTCCACTTT
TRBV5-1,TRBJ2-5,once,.,CASSLIFGDETQYF,TGCGCCAGCAGCTTGATATTCGGAGATGAGACCCAGTACTTC
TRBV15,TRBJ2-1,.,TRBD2,CATSRTTSGRINNEQFF,TGTGCCACCAGCAGAACAACAAGCGGGAGAATCAACAATGAGCAGTTCTTC